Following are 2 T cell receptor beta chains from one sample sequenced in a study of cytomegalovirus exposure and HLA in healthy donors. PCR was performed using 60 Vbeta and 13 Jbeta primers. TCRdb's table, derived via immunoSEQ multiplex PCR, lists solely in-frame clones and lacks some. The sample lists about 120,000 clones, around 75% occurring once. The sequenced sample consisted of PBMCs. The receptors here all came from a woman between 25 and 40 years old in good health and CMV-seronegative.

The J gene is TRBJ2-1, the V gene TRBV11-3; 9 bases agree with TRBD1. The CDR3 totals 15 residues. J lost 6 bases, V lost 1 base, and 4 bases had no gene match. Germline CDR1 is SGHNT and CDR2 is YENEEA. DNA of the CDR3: TGTGCCAGCAGCTTAGGACAGGGGGGCTCCAATGAGCAGTTCTTC. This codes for CASSLGQGGSNEQFF.

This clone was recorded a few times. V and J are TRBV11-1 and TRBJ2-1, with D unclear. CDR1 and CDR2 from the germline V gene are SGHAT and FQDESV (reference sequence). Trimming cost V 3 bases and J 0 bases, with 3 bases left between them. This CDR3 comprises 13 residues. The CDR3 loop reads CASSFSSYNEQFF. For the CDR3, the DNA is TGTGCCAGCAGCTTTAGCTCCTACAATGAGCAGTTCTTC.